A selection of T cell receptor beta chains follows, all from one sample in a study of cytomegalovirus exposure and HLA in healthy donors. Libraries were prepared by immunoSEQ multiplex PCR; TCRdb keeps only in-frame clonotypes and omits some of them. This table has about 120,000 clones, around two thirds appearing once. The sample comprised PBMCs. Receptors originate from a woman aged 40 to 50 in good health and CMV-seropositive. The CDR3 runs from the conserved cysteine through the conserved F or W. The D gene is left open where the match is weak. The size field is filled for only some rows; it gives once, few, many or a size class.

D gene: .; clone size: .; V gene: TRBV5-6; J gene: TRBJ2-7; CDR3 DNA: TGTGCCAGCACCCGGCCAGCGGGCTCCTACGAGCAGTACTTC; CDR3 protein: CASTRPAGSYEQYF
D gene: .; clone size: .; V gene: TRBV9; J gene: TRBJ1-2; CDR3 DNA: TGTGCCAGCAGCGTGGAGTACAACTATGGCTACACCTTC; CDR3 protein: CASSVEYNYGYTF
D gene: TRBD1; clone size: few; V gene: TRBV28; J gene: TRBJ1-1; CDR3 DNA: TGTGCCAGCAGGGGGACAGGGGCCGCGCCGGACACTGAAGCTTTCTTT; CDR3 protein: CASRGTGAAPDTEAFF
D gene: TRBD1; clone size: .; V gene: TRBV5-1; J gene: TRBJ2-2; CDR3 DNA: TGCGCCAGCAGCTTGGGACAGGGGGCCACCGGGGAGCTGTTTTTT; CDR3 protein: CASSLGQGATGELFF
D gene: .; clone size: .; V gene: TRBV28; J gene: TRBJ2-7; CDR3 DNA: TGTGCCAGCAGTTTAACGGGGAGTGGTCCCTACGAGCAGTACTTC; CDR3 protein: CASSLTGSGPYEQYF
D gene: .; clone size: .; V gene: TRBV5-8; J gene: TRBJ2-3; CDR3 DNA: TGTGCCAGCAGCTTGGACTGGAGTTCGGATACGCAGTATTTT; CDR3 protein: CASSLDWSSDTQYF
D gene: .; clone size: few; V gene: TRBV18; J gene: TRBJ1-5; CDR3 DNA: TGTGCCAGCTCAAGATTCCGGGACATCAATCAGCCCCAGCATTTT; CDR3 protein: CASSRFRDINQPQHF
D gene: TRBD2; clone size: few; V gene: TRBV28; J gene: TRBJ2-7; CDR3 DNA: TGTGCCACCAAGCTTCCCGGGGGGACTAGCGGGAGCCAAGGTCGACGCGAGCAGTACTTC; CDR3 protein: CATKLPGGTSGSQGRREQYF
D gene: TRBD1; clone size: few; V gene: TRBV6-6; J gene: TRBJ1-6; CDR3 DNA: TGTGCCAGCACCGAGGCCCCGGGACAGGGTAATTCACCCCTCCACTTT; CDR3 protein: CASTEAPGQGNSPLHF
D gene: .; clone size: .; V gene: TRBV20-1; J gene: TRBJ2-3; CDR3 DNA: TGCAGTGCGGCGGGACTGGGTACGCAGTATTTT; CDR3 protein: CSAAGLGTQYF
D gene: TRBD1; clone size: .; V gene: TRBV19; J gene: TRBJ1-1; CDR3 DNA: TGTGCCAGTAGTACTGGGACAGGGGCTTGGACTGAAGCTTTCTTT; CDR3 protein: CASSTGTGAWTEAFF
D gene: TRBD1; clone size: .; V gene: TRBV5-1; J gene: TRBJ1-3; CDR3 DNA: TGCGCCAGCAGCTTGGGGACAGGGTCTGGAAACACCATATATTTT; CDR3 protein: CASSLGTGSGNTIYF
D gene: TRBD2; clone size: .; V gene: TRBV28; J gene: TRBJ2-7; CDR3 DNA: TGTGCCAGCGACTCCGAGACTAGCGGACACTACGAGCAGTACTTC; CDR3 protein: CASDSETSGHYEQYF
D gene: TRBD1; clone size: .; V gene: TRBV6-1; J gene: TRBJ1-5; CDR3 DNA: TGTGCCAGCCAAGACAGGGAGTATCTCCAGCCCCAGCATTTT; CDR3 protein: CASQDREYLQPQHF
D gene: TRBD1; clone size: once; V gene: TRBV19; J gene: TRBJ1-5; CDR3 DNA: TGTGCCAGTAGCACAGCAGGGGGCAACGGCAATCAGCCCCAGCATTTT; CDR3 protein: CASSTAGGNGNQPQHF
D gene: TRBD1; clone size: .; V gene: TRBV29-1; J gene: TRBJ1-2; CDR3 DNA: TGCAGCGTTGAAGAACAGGGGGTTCTTAACTATGGCTACACCTTC; CDR3 protein: CSVEEQGVLNYGYTF
D gene: .; clone size: .; V gene: TRBV19; J gene: TRBJ1-5; CDR3 DNA: TGTGCCAGTAGTATTAAGACAGTGCAGCCCCAGCATTTT; CDR3 protein: CASSIKTVQPQHF
D gene: .; clone size: .; V gene: TRBV6-1; J gene: TRBJ2-7; CDR3 DNA: TGTGCCAGCAGTGAACCGGGACTTCCGAAGCGGTACTTC; CDR3 protein: CASSEPGLPKRYF
D gene: .; clone size: .; V gene: TRBV5-1; J gene: TRBJ1-4; CDR3 DNA: TGCGCCAGCAGCAAACACAGTGCTGCAACTAATGAAAAACTGTTTTTT; CDR3 protein: CASSKHSAATNEKLFF
D gene: TRBD1; clone size: .; V gene: TRBV10-3; J gene: TRBJ2-6; CDR3 DNA: TGTGCCATCAGTGACTCAGGGGGTGGATACTCTGGGGCCAACGTCCTGACTTTC; CDR3 protein: CAISDSGGGYSGANVLTF
D gene: .; clone size: once; V gene: TRBV19; J gene: TRBJ2-5; CDR3 DNA: TGTGCCAGTAGTATTTCTGAGACCCAGTACTTC; CDR3 protein: CASSISETQYF
D gene: TRBD1; clone size: .; V gene: TRBV5-1; J gene: TRBJ1-2; CDR3 DNA: TGCGCCAGCAGCCTCGGGACAGCCTATGGCTACACCTTC; CDR3 protein: CASSLGTAYGYTF
D gene: .; clone size: .; V gene: TRBV5-1; J gene: TRBJ1-2; CDR3 DNA: TGCGCCAGCACTCCTGACAGTTCTAACTATGGCTACCCCTTC; CDR3 protein: CASTPDSSNYGYPF
D gene: .; clone size: .; V gene: TRBV15; J gene: TRBJ1-4; CDR3 DNA: TGTGCCACCAGCAGAGATGTCGCGGGGTGGGCTTCTGCAACTAATGAAAAACTGTTTTTT; CDR3 protein: CATSRDVAGWASATNEKLFF
D gene: .; clone size: .; V gene: TRBV28; J gene: TRBJ2-6; CDR3 DNA: TGTGCCAGCAGCAGCTCTGGGGCCAACGTCCTGACTTTC; CDR3 protein: CASSSSGANVLTF
D gene: .; clone size: .; V gene: TRBV7-9; J gene: TRBJ2-1; CDR3 DNA: TGTGCCAGCAGCTTTAATCCCCCTGTCAATGAGCAGTTCTTC; CDR3 protein: CASSFNPPVNEQFF